This T cell receptor (beta chain) emerged from a study of blood T cell repertoires in COVID-19. As for the study in general: Acute and convalescent COVID-19 specimens originated in the United States, Italy and Spain.

Enrollees, roughly 18 to 95 years old, lived in around 23 US areas. Method: immunoSEQ multiplex PCR; TCRdb's copy keeps in-frame clones and lacks some. The table lists 200,000 or so clones, about 90% of them singletons. CDR3 length: 19 amino acids. The sample consisted of PBMCs or T cells enriched from blood (not recorded which). The gene calls are TRBV21-1 and TRBJ1-5; the table's D call TRBD1 went unverified against the DNA. TRBV21-1 is termed a pseudogene. The clonotype comes from a man younger than 45 who had recovered from COVID-19. Here the CDR3 reads CASSKRGGDRAYSNQPQHF. For the CDR3, the DNA is TGTGCCAGCAGCAAAAGGGGGGGGGACAGGGCATATAGCAATCAGCCCCAGCATTTT.